This T cell receptor beta chain was identified during a study of Ad26.COV2.S vaccination and SARS-CoV-2 variants. About the study: The trial was COV1001 and the donor's arm was Ad26.COV2.S.

The treatment is: approximately 18 received Ad26.COV2.S at low or high dose, single or two shots; about 5 received placebo; per-sample allocation not given. Samples came from day 63 after the first vaccine or placebo injection. The trim removed 4 bases at V and 9 bases at J, leaving 13 bases unmatched. The length of the CDR3 is 16 residues. Germline assignment: CDR1 MNHEY and CDR2 SVGAGI. This table comes from immunoSEQ multiplex PCR, and its TCRdb copy is limited to in-frame clones, with some not included. Of some 240,000 clones listed, roughly 89% are singletons. The receptor was derived from a person between 18 and 59 years old who received the Ad26.COV2.S COVID-19 vaccine or a placebo. The chain employs TRBV6-5 and TRBJ2-5, with 11 positions matching TRBD2. The input for sequencing was peripheral blood, taken in a trial of Ad26.COV2.S vaccine versus placebo. The DNA of the CDR3 is TGTGCCAGCAGTTTGAATCCCGGGACTAGCGGCCGGGCCCAGTACTTC. The encoded protein is CASSLNPGTSGRAQYF.